This TCR beta chain was observed in a study of T cells in Graves' hyperthyroidism and ophthalmopathy. Overall study results and limits: Ophthalmopathy, which appeared later, was predicted by the model a median about 5.9 months before onset.

Using RNA transcripts as the source, TCR beta CDR3 regions were amplified. The study used the HTBI primer set for a first-round RT-PCR of the TCR CDR3. In TCRdb, the multiplex PCR reads were re-called with MiXCR into one record per CDR3 protein. The sample holds 370,000 or so distinct CDR3 sequences, approximately 13% seen once. The length of the CDR3 is 13 residues. Trimming pared 0 bases from V and 4 bases from J, leaving 7 bases between. From germline, CDR1 is DFQATT and CDR2 SNEGSKA (reference sequence). Points on this clonotype: Antigen: not known.

PBMCs were derived from around 10 ml fresh peripheral blood. Material for sequencing was blood. This chain connects TRBV20-1 to TRBJ1-5, with D uncertain. The TCR was taken from a man younger than 40 with Graves' hyperthyroidism that later progressed to Graves' ophthalmopathy. The CDR3 DNA is TGCAGTGCTAGAGATCCCAAAAATCAGCCCCAGCATTTT. This translates into CSARDPKNQPQHF.